Sequencing of this T cell receptor (beta chain) was carried out in a study of blood T cell repertoires in COVID-19. Study background: Acute-phase and convalescent COVID-19 samples originated in the United States, Italy and Spain. In each case, the material was cDNA or gDNA derived from T cells, B-cell-depleted T cells, or PBMCs.

The V gene lost 7 bases and the J gene lost 0 bases, with 7 bases spanning the gap. This CDR3 region has 13 residues. In the original processing: Researchers report that nucleated cell counts were estimated from reference gene primer amplification. Generated by immunoSEQ multiplex PCR, the TCRdb table keeps only in-frame clones and is missing some. The V and J calls and the clone size are those of that table, but D and trimming were determined from the DNA. The sample gives tens of thousands of clones, around 83% of which show up once; roughly 6% is in the top ten. V usage is TRBV12-3 or TRBV12-4 and J usage is TRBJ1-5, with unresolved D. This clonotype was sampled from a human donor in a cohort sampled during active COVID-19. Material for sequencing was peripheral blood. The CDR3 protein is CASTMASNQPQHF. The DNA for the CDR3 is TGTGCCAGCACCATGGCTAGCAATCAGCCCCAGCATTTT.